The clone carrying this T cell receptor (beta chain) was detected only a few times. Antigen unknown. The data were taken from a study of T cells in Graves' hyperthyroidism and ophthalmopathy. Study outcomes and limitations: Most clonotypes that expanded in the thyroid above 0.001 also showed up in blood.

The TCR beta CDR3 regions underwent amplification using RNA transcripts as the source. In the first-round RT-PCR of the TCR CDR3, the HTBI primer set was used. TCRdb used MiXCR to reprocess the multiplex PCR reads, holding one entry per CDR3 protein. This sample yields fewer than 450,000 distinct CDR3 sequences, of which roughly 17% are seen a single time; 34% belongs to the top ten. The junction had 10 bases not matched to a gene; V was cut back by 7 bases and J by 8 bases. Germline CDR1 and CDR2: SGHVS and FNYEAQ. The CDR3 contains 15 residues. V usage is TRBV7-6 and J usage is TRBJ2-1, with TRBD2 matching 11 bases. This TCR came from a woman in her 30s with Graves' hyperthyroidism that later progressed to Graves' ophthalmopathy. Sequencing input: blood. The CDR3, as DNA: TGTGCCAGCAACTCTTTAGCGGGAGGGAATGATGAGCAGTTCTTC. Encoded protein: CASNSLAGGNDEQFF.